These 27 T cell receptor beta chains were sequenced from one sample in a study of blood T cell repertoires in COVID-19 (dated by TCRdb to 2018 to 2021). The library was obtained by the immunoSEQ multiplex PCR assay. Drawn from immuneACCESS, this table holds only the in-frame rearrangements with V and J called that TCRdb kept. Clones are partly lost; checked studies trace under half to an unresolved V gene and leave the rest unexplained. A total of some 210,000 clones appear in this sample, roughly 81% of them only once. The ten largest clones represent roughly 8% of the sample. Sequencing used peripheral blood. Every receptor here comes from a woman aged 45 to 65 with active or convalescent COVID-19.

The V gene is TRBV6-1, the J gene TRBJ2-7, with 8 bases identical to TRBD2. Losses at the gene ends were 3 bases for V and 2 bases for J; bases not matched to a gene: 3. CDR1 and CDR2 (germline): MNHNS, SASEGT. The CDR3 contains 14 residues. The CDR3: CASSEAGGPYEQYV. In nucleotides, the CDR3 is TGTGCCAGCAGTGAGGCGGGGGGCCCCTACGAGCAGTACGTC.

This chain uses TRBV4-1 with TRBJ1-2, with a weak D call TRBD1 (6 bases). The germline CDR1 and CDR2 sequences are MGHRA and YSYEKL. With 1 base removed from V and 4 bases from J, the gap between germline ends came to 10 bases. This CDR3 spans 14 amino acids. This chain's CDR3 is CASSQGGGTYGYTF. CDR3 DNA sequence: TGCGCCAGCAGCCAAGGGGGGGGCACCTATGGCTACACCTTC.

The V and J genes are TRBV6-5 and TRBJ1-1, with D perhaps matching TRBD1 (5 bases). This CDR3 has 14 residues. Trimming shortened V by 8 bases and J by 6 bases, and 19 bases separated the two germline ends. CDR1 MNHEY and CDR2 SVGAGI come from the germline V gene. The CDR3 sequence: CASSARGGAPEAFF. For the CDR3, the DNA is TGTGCCAGCTCAGCCCGGGGAGGGGCTCCTGAAGCTTTCTTT.

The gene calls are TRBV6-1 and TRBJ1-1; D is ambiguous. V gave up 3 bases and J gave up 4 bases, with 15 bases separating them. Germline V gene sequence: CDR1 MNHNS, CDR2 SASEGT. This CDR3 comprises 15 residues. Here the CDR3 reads CASSDGGWEATEAFF. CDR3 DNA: TGTGCCAGCAGTGATGGAGGGTGGGAGGCCACTGAAGCTTTCTTT.

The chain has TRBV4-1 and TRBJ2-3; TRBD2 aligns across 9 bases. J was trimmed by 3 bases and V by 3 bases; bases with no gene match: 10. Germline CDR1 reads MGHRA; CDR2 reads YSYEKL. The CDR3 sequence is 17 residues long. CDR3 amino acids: CASSQGNSGGGTDTQYF. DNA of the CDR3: TGCGCCAGCAGCCAGGGGAATAGCGGGGGCGGGACAGATACGCAGTATTTT.

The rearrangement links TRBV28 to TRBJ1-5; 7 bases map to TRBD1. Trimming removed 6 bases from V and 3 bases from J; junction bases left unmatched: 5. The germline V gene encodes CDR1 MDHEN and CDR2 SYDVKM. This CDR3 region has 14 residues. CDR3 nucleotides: TGTGCCAGCAGGTCGGGACAGTACAATCAGCCCCAGCATTTT. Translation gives CASRSGQYNQPQHF.

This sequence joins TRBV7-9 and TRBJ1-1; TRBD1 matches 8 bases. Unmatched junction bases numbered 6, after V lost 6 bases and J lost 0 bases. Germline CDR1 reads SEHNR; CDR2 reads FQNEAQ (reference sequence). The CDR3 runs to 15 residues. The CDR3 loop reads CASSPGGGMNTEAFF. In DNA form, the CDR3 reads TGTGCCAGCAGTCCAGGGGGCGGCATGAACACTGAAGCTTTCTTT.

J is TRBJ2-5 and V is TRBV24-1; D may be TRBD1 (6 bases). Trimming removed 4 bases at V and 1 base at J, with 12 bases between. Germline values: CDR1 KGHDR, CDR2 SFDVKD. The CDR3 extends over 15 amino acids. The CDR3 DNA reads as TGTGCCACCAGTGACCTAGGGACAACCCAAGAGACCCAGTACTTC. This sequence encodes CATSDLGTTQETQYF.

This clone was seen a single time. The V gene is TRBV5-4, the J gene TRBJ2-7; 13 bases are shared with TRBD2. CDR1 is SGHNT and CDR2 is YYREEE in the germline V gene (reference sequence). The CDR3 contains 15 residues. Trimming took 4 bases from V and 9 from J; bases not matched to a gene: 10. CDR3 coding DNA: TGTGCCAGCAGCGAGGGGACTAGCGGGGTACACGGGCAGTACTTC. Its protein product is CASSEGTSGVHGQYF.

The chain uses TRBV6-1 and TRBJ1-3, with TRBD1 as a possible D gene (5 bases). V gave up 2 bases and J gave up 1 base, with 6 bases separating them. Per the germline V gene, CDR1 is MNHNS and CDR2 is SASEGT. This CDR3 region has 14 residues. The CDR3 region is CASSERGSGNTIYF. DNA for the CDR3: TGTGCCAGCAGTGAAAGGGGTTCTGGAAACACCATATATTTT.

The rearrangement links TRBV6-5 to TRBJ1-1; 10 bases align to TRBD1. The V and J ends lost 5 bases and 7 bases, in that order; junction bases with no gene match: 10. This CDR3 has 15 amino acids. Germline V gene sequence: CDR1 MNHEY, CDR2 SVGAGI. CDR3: CASSPRTGGIYEAFF. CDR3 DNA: TGTGCCAGCAGTCCCCGGACAGGGGGGATTTATGAAGCTTTCTTT.

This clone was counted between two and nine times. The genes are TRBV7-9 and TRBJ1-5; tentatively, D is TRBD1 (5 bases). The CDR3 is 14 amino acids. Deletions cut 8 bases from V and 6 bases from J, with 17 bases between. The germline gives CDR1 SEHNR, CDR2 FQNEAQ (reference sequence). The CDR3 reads CASHSSRDFQPQHF. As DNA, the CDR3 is TGTGCCAGCCACTCAAGCAGGGATTTTCAGCCCCAGCATTTT.

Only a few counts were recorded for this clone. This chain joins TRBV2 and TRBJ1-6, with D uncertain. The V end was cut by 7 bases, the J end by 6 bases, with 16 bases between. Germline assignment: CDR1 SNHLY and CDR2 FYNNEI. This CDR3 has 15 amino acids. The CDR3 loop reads CASKEGVGSNSPLHF. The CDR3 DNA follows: TGTGCCAGCAAGGAGGGCGTCGGATCTAATTCACCCCTCCACTTT.

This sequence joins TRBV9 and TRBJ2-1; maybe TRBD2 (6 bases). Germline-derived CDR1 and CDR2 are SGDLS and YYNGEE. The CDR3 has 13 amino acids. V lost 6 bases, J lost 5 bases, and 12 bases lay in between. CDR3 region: CASNTERDNEQFF. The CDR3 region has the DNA TGTGCCAGCAACACAGAGCGGGACAATGAGCAGTTCTTC. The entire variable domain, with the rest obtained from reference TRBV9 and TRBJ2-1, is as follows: DSGVTQTPKHLITATGQRVTLRCSPRSGDLSVYWYQQSLDQGLQFLIQYYNGEERAKGNILERFSAQQFPDLHSELNLSSLELGDSALYFCASNTERDNEQFFGPGTRLTVL.

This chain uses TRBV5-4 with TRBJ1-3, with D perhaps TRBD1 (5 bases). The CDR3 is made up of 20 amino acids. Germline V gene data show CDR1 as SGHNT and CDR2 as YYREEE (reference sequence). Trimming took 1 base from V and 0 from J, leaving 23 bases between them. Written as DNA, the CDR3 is TGTGCCAGCAGCTTGAGTGGCTTTATTAGGGGTTTTCTCTCTGGAAACACCATATATTTT. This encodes CASSLSGFIRGFLSGNTIYF. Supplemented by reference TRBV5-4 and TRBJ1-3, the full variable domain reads ETGVTQSPTHLIKTRGQQVTLRCSSQSGHNTVSWYQQALGQGPQFIFQYYREEENGRGNFPPRFSGLQFPNYSSELNVNALELDDSALYLCASSLSGFIRGFLSGNTIYFGEGSWLTVV.

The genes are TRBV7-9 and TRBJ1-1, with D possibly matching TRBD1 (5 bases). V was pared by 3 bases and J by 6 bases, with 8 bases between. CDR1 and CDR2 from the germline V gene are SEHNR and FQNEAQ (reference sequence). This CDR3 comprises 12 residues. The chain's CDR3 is CASSFQGPEAFF. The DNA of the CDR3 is TGTGCCAGCAGCTTCCAGGGTCCTGAAGCTTTCTTT.

For the CDR3, the DNA is TGCAGTGCTAGTGGGGACAGGATGAACACTGAAGCTTTCTTT. Amino acids: CSASGDRMNTEAFF. The chain recombines TRBV20-1 with TRBJ1-1; 8 bases are shared with TRBD1. After removal of 3 bases from V and 0 bases from J, the junction contained 3 bases not matched to a gene. The CDR3 is made up of 14 amino acids. Germline V gene lookup returns CDR1 DFQATT and CDR2 SNEGSKA (reference sequence).

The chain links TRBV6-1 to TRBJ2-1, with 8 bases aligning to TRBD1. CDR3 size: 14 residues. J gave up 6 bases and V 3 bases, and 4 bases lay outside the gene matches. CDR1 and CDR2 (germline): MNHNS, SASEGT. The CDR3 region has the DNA TGTGCCAGCAGTGATTCGGACAGGGCCAATGAGCAGTTCTTC. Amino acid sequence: CASSDSDRANEQFF.

CDR3 DNA: TGTGCCAGCAGCCCGGGGGGAGGGACGGGCGGAACCGGGGAGCTGTTTTTT. Translation gives CASSPGGGTGGTGELFF. V is TRBV28 and J is TRBJ2-2; 7 nucleotides match TRBD2. Per germline, CDR1 MDHEN and CDR2 SYDVKM. Losses at the gene ends were 6 bases for V and 5 bases for J; bases not matched to a gene: 15. The CDR3 contains 17 residues.

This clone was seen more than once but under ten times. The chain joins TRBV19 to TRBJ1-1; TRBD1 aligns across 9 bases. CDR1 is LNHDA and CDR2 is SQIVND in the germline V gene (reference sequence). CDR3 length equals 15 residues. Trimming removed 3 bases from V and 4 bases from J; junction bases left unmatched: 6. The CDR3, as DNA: TGTGCCAGTAGTATGGGACAGGGAGTATTCACTGAAGCTTTCTTT. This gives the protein CASSMGQGVFTEAFF.

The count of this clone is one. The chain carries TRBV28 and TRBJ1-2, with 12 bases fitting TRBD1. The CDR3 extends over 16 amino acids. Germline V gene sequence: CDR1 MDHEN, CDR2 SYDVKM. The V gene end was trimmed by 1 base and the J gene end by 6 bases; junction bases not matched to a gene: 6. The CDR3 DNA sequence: TGTGCCAGCAGTTTATTTTGGGGACAGGGGGCGAATGGCTACACCTTC. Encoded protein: CASSLFWGQGANGYTF.

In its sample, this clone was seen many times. The CDR3 spells CASSLTSGITNEQFF. The CDR3 region has the DNA TGTGCCAGCAGCCTGACTAGCGGGATCACCAATGAGCAGTTCTTC. This chain joins TRBV3-1 (or the pseudogene TRBV3-2) and TRBJ2-1; 11 bases agree with TRBD2. The CDR3 runs 15 residues. Germline-derived CDR1 and CDR2 are LGHDT and YNNKEL (reference sequence). The ends lost 4 bases at V and 6 bases at J; junction bases unmatched: 5.

DNA for the CDR3: TGTGCCAGCAGTTTTCTGGGGGGGCGAGAGCCCCAGCATTTT. This encodes CASSFLGGREPQHF. This chain connects TRBV28 to TRBJ1-5; D may be TRBD1 (6 bases). Per the germline V gene, CDR1 is MDHEN and CDR2 is SYDVKM. This CDR3 has 14 residues. Trimming removed 3 bases from V and 8 bases from J, with 14 bases in between.

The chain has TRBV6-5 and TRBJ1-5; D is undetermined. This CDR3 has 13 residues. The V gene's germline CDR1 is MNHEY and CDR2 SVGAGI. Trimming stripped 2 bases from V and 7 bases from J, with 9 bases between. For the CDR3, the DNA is TGTGCCAGCAGTTACGGCGGTTCCCAGCCCCAGCATTTT. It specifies CASSYGGSQPQHF.

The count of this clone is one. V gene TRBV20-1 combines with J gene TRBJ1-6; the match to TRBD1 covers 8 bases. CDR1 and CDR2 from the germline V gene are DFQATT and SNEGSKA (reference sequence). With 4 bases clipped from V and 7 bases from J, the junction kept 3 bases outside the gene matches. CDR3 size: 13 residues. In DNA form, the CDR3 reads TGCAGTGCTATTGACAGGGGAAATTCACCCCTCCACTTT. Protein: CSAIDRGNSPLHF.

The DNA of the CDR3 is TGTGCCAGCTCACCGGGGCGCAGCACAGATACGCAGTATTTT. The encoded protein is CASSPGRSTDTQYF. This chain links TRBV18 with TRBJ2-3; maybe TRBD1 (5 bases). The ends were cut back, 3 bases at V and 0 bases at J, with 7 bases in the middle. Germline V CDR1 and CDR2: KGHSH, LQKENI. The CDR3 has 14 amino acids. Drawing the rest from reference TRBV18 and TRBJ2-3, the complete variable domain is NAGVMQNPRHLVRRRGQEARLRCSPMKGHSHVYWYRQLPEEGLKFMVYLQKENIIDESGMPKERFSAEFPKEGPSILRIQQVVRGDSAAYFCASSPGRSTDTQYFGPGTRLTVL.

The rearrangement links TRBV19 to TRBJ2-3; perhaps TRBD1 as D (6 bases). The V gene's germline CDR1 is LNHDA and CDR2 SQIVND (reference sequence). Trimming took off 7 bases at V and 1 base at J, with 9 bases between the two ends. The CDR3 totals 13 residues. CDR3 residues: CASTPGGTDTQYF. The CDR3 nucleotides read TGTGCCAGTACCCCAGGGGGCACAGATACGCAGTATTTT.